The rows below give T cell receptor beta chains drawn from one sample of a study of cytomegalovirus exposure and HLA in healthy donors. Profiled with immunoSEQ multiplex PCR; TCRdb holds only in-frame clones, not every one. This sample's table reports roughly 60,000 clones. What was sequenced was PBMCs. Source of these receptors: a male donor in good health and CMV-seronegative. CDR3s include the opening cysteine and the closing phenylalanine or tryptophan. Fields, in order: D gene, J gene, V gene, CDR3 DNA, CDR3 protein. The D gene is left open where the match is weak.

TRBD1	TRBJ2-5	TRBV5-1	TGCGCCAGCAGCGTGGATCACATGACAGGGAATCAAGAGACCCAGTACTTC	CASSVDHMTGNQETQYF
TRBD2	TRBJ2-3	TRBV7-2	TGTGCCAGCAGCTTTCTTAGCGGGGGCCGCACAGATAAGCAGTATTTT	CASSFLSGGRTDKQYF
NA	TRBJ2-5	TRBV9	TGTGCCAGCAGCTCGGGGGCGGGGGCGATGAGAGAGACCCAGTACTTC	CASSSGAGAMRETQYF
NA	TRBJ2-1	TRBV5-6	TGTGCCAGCAGCTTAAAGACAGGAGGGACTACCTACAATGAGCAGTTCTTC	CASSLKTGGTTYNEQFF
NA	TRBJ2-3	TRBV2	TGTGCCAGCAGTGAATCGGATACGCAGTATTTT	CASSESDTQYF
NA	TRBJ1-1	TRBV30	TGTGCCTGGGCGGCTAGCGTACCCCCTGAAGCTTTCTTT	CAWAASVPPEAFF
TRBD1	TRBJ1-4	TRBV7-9	TGTGCCAGCAGCGAGGGACAGTTGTCCGAAAAACTGTTTTTT	CASSEGQLSEKLFF
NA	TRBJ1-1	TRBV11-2	TGTGCCAGCAGCTTAGTCACGGGACAACCGAACACTGAAGCTTTCTTT	CASSLVTGQPNTEAFF
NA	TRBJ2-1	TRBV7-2	TGTGCCAGCAGCTTATGGTCACGGTATGAGCAGTTCTTC	CASSLWSRYEQFF
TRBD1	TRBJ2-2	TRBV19	TGTGCCAGTAGTGACAGGGGTACCGGGGAGCTGTTTTTT	CASSDRGTGELFF
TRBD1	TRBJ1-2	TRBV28	TGTGCCAGCAACACCAGACAGGGGAATGGCTACACCTTC	CASNTRQGNGYTF
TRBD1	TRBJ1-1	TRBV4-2	TGTGCCAGCAGCCAAGGTTCGGGACAGGACACTGAAGATTTCTTT	CASSQGSGQDTEDFF
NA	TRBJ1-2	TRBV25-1	TGTGCCAGCAGTGAGGGGGGGTTCTATGGCTACACCTTC	CASSEGGFYGYTF
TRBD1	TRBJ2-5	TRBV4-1	TGCGCCAGCAGCCAAGCGGGCAGGGGGAAGGAGACCCAGTACTTC	CASSQAGRGKETQYF
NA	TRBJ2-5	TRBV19	TGTGCCAGTAGTATGGAGTTAGGGGTGGAGACCCAGTACTTC	CASSMELGVETQYF
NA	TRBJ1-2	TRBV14	TGTGCCAGCAGCCCATATTCAGGATCTAACTATGGCTACACCTTC	CASSPYSGSNYGYTF
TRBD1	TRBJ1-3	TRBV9	TGTGCCAGCAGCGCCCGGGACAGGGGAAACACCATATATTTT	CASSARDRGNTIYF
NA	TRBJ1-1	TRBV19	TGTGCCAGTAGTATAGATGGTAGTGGAGGGGAAGCTTTCTTT	CASSIDGSGGEAFF
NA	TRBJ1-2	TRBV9	TGTGCCAGCAGCGTAGCTGGGGCGCCTGGCTATGGCTACACCTTC	CASSVAGAPGYGYTF
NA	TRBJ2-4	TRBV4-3	TGCGCCAGCAGCCAAGACCCAGCGAACATTCAGTACTTC	CASSQDPANIQYF
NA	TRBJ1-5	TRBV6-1	TGTGCCAGCAGTGAATATCCCGGCGGGACTCAGCCCCAGCATTTT	CASSEYPGGTQPQHF
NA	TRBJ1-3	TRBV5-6	TGTGCCAGCAGCTCACCCACGAGCTCTGGAAACACCATATATTTT	CASSSPTSSGNTIYF
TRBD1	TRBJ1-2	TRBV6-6	TGTGCCAGCAGTTGGGGACAGGGGTATGGCTACACCTTC	CASSWGQGYGYTF
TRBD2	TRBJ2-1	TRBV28	TGTGCCAGCAGTTTCCCCCGGCGGGGGGGCAATGAGCAGTTCTTC	CASSFPRRGGNEQFF
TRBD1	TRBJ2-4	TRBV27	TGTGCCAGCAGGACTTCCGGGACAGGGGTTAACATTCAGTACTTC	CASRTSGTGVNIQYF
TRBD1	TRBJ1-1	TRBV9	TGTGCCAGCAGCGGGACAGGGGCAAACACTGAAGCTTTCTTT	CASSGTGANTEAFF
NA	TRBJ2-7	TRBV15	TGTGCCACCAGCAGAGCTGGCGGGGCGTACGAGCAGTACTTC	CATSRAGGAYEQYF
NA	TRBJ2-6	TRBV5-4	TGTGCCAGTAAACAGGGGGGGGCTGGGGCCAACGTCCTGACTTTC	CASKQGGAGANVLTF
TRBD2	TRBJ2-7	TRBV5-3	TGTGCCAGAAGCTTTGGGCGGGAGGGCCAGGGCGAGCAGTACTTC	CARSFGREGQGEQYF
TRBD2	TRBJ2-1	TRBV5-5	TGTGCCAGCAGCTTGTCGACTAGCGTAGCCTACAATGAGCAGTTCTTC	CASSLSTSVAYNEQFF
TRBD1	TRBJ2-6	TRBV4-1	TGCGCCAGCAGCCAGACCCCTTCCAATCGGGACAGACACTCTGGGGCCAACGTCCTGACTTTC	CASSQTPSNRDRHSGANVLTF
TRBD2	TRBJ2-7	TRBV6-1	TGTGCCAGCAGCTTTAGCGGGGCACGTTTTGGCGAGCAGTACTTC	CASSFSGARFGEQYF
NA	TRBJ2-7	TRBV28	TGTGCCACCGGCAAACGAGGGAGCGCCTACGAGCAGTACTTC	CATGKRGSAYEQYF
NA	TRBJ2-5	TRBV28	TGTGCCAGCAGCCAGGGGAATGGTCAAGAGACCCAGTACTTC	CASSQGNGQETQYF
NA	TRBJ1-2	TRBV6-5	TGTGCCAGCAGTTACGGGGGCCTAAGGGGAGGCTACACCTTC	CASSYGGLRGGYTF
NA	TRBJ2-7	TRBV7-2	TGTGCCAGCAGCTTGGCCTTGGCCAGCTCCTACGAGCAGTACTTC	CASSLALASSYEQYF